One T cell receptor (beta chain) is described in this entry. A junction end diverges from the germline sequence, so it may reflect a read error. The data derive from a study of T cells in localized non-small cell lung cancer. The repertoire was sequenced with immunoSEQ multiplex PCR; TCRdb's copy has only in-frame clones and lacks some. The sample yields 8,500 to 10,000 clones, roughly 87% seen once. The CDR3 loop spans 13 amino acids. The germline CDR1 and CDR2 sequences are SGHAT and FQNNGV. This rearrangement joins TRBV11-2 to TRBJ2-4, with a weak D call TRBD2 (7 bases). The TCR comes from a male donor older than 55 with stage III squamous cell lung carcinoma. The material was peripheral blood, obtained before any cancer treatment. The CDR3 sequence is CASSSLLGGASFF. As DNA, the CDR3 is TGTGCCAGCAGCTCACTCTTAGGGGGGGCTTCGTTTTTC.